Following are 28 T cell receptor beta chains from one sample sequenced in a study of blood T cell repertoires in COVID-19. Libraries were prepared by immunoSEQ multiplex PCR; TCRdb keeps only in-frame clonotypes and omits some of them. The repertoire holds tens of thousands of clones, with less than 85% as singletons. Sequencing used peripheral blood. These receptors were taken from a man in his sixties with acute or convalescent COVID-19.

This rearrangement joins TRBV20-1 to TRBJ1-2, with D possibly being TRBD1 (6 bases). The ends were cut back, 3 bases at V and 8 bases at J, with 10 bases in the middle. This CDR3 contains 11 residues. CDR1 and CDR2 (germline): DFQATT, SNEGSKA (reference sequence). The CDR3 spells CSASNRAGYTF. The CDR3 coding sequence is TGCAGTGCTAGTAACAGGGCAGGCTACACCTTC.

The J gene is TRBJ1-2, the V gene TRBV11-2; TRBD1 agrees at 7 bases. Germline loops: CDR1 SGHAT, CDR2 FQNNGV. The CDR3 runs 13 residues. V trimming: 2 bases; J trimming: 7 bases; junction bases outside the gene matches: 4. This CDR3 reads CASSLLAGGGYTF. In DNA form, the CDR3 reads TGTGCCAGCAGCTTATTAGCAGGGGGTGGCTACACCTTC.

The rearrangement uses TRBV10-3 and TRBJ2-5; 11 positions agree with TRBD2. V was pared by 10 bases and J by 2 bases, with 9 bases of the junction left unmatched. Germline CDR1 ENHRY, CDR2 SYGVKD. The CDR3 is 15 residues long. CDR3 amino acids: CATTPSGGYQETQYF. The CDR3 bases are TGTGCCACCACCCCTAGCGGGGGGTATCAAGAGACCCAGTACTTC.

DNA of the CDR3: TGTGCCACCAGTGACTATACCTCCTCGACAGGTGCTGCTAGCACAGATACGCAGTATTTT. Amino acids: CATSDYTSSTGAASTDTQYF. The V and J genes are TRBV24-1 and TRBJ2-3, with D perhaps TRBD1 (6 bases). Trimming removed 4 bases from V and 0 bases from J, with 25 bases in between. Per the germline V gene, CDR1 is KGHDR and CDR2 is SFDVKD. The CDR3 consists of 20 residues.

CDR3 nucleotide sequence: TGCAGCGTTGTGCCACAAATCAGGGCTGAAGCTTTCTTT. It translates to CSVVPQIRAEAFF. The chain employs TRBV29-1 and TRBJ1-1; TRBD1 is a possible D gene (5 bases). The germline gives CDR1 SQVTM, CDR2 ANQGSEA. The length of the CDR3 is 13 residues. The V and J ends lost 4 bases and 6 bases respectively, with 15 bases between them.

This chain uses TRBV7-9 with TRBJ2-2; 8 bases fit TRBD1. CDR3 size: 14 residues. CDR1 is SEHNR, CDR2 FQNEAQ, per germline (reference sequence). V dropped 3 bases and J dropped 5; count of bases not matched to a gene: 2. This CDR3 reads CASSFTGGTGELFF. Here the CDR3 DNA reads TGTGCCAGCAGCTTCACAGGGGGAACCGGGGAGCTGTTTTTT.

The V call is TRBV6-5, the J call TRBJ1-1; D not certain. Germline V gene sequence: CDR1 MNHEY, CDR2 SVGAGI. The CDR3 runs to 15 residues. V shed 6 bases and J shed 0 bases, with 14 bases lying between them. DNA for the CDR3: TGTGCCAGCAGGGAGCCCGGCAGAGTGAACACTGAAGCTTTCTTT. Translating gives CASREPGRVNTEAFF.

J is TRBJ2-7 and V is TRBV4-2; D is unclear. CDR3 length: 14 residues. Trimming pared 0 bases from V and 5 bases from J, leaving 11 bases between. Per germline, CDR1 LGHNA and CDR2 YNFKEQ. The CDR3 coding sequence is TGTGCCAGCAGCCAAGAGAGCAGGCTGGACGAGCAGTACTTC. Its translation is CASSQESRLDEQYF.

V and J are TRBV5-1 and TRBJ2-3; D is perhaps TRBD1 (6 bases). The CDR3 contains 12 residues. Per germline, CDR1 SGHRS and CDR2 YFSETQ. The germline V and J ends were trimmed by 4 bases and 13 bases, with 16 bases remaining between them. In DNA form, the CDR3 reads TGCGCCAGCAGCCTAACAGACAGGATTGAGTATTTT. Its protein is CASSLTDRIEYF.

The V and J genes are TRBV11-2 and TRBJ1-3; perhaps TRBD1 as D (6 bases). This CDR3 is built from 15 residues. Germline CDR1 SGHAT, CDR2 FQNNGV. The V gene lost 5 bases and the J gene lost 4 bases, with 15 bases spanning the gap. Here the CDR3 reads CASSRSTGIGNTIYF. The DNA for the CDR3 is TGTGCCAGCAGCCGATCTACAGGGATCGGAAACACCATATATTTT.

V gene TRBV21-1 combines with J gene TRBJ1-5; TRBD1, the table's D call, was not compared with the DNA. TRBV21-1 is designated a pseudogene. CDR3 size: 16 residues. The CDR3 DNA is TGTGCCAGCAGCAAAAGTGAATGGGCCAGGAATCAGCCCCAGCATTTT. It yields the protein CASSKSEWARNQPQHF.

This CDR3 reads CASSLASYMNTEAFF. CDR3 DNA: TGTGCCAGCAGCTTGGCTTCTTACATGAACACTGAAGCTTTCTTT. The chain is built from TRBV5-6 and TRBJ1-1, with D uncertain. The CDR3 runs to 15 residues. Deletions cut 0 bases from V and 0 bases from J, with 9 bases between. Germline CDR1 and CDR2: SGHDT and YYEEEE. Variable domain in full (rest from reference TRBV5-6 and TRBJ1-1): DAGVTQSPTHLIKTRGQQVTLRCSPKSGHDTVSWYQQALGQGPQFIFQYYEEEERQRGNFPDRFSGHQFPNYSSELNVNALLLGDSALYLCASSLASYMNTEAFFGQGTRLTVV.

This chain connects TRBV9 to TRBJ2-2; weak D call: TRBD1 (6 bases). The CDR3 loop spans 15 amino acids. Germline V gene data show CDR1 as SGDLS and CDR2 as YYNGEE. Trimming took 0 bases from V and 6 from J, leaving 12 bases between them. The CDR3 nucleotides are TGTGCCAGCAGCGTAGACAGGGTTGGAGCCGGGGAGCTGTTTTTT. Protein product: CASSVDRVGAGELFF.

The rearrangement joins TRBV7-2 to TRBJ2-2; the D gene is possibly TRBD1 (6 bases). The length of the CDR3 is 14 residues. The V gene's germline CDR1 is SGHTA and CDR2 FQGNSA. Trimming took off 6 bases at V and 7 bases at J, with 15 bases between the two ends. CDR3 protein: CASSPYLGGGELFF. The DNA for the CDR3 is TGTGCCAGCAGTCCCTACTTAGGGGGCGGGGAGCTGTTTTTT.

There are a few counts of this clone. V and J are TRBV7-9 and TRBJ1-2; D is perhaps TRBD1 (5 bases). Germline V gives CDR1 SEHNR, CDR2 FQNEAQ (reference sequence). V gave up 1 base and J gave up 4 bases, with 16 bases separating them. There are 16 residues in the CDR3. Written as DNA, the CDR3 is TGTGCCAGCAGCTTAGTCATCGCGGGGGGTGGCTATGGCTACACCTTC. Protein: CASSLVIAGGGYGYTF.

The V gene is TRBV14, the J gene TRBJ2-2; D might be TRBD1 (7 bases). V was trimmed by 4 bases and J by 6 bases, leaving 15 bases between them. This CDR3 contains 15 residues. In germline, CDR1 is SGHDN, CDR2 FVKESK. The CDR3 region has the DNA TGTGCCAGCAGCCGCAGGGGGGTTCGGGCCGGGGAGCTGTTTTTT. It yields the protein CASSRRGVRAGELFF. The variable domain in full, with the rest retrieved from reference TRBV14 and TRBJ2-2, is EAGVTQFPSHSVIEKGQTVTLRCDPISGHDNLYWYRRVMGKEIKFLLHFVKESKQDESGMPNNRFLAERTGGTYSTLKVQPAELEDSGVYFCASSRRGVRAGELFFGEGSRLTVL.

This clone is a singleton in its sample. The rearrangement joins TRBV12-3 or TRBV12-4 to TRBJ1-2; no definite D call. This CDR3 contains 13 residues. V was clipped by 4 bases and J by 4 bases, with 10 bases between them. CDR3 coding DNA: TGTGCCAGCAGTTCAGACGGGAGCTATGGCTACACCTTC. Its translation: CASSSDGSYGYTF.

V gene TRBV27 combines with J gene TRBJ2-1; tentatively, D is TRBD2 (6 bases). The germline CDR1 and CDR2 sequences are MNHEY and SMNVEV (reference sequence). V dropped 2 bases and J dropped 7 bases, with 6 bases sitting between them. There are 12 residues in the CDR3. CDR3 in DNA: TGTGCCAGCAGTTTAGGGGGGAATGAGCAGTTCTTC. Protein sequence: CASSLGGNEQFF.

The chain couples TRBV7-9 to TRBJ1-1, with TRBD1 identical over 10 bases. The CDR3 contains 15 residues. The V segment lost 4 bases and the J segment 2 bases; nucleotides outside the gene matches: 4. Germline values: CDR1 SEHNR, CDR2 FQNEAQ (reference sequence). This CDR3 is CASSSGTGVNTEAFF. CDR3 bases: TGTGCCAGCAGCTCCGGGACAGGGGTAAACACTGAAGCTTTCTTT.

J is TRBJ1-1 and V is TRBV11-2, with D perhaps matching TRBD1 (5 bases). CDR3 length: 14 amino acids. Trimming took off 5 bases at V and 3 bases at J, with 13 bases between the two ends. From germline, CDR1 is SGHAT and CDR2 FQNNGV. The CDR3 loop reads CASSAERGDTEAFF. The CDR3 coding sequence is TGTGCCAGCAGCGCGGAAAGGGGCGACACTGAAGCTTTCTTT.

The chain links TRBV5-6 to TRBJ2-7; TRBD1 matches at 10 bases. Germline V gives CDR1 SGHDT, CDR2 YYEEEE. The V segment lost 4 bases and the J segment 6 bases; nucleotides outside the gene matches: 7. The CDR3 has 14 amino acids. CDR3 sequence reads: CASSAGQGRSEQYF. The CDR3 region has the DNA TGTGCCAGCAGCGCGGGACAGGGGAGGAGCGAGCAGTACTTC.

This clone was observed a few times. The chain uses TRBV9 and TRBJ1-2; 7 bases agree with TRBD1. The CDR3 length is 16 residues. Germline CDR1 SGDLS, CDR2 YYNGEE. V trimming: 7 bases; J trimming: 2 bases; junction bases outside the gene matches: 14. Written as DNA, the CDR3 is TGTGCCAGCGGCCTAACCGACAGGGCTTCAAACTATGGCTACACCTTC. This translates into CASGLTDRASNYGYTF.

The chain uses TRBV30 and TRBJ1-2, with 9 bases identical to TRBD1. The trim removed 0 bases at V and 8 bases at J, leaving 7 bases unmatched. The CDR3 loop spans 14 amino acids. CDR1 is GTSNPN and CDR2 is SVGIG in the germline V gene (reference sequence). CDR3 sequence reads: CAWSVRDRGYGYTF. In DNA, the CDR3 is TGTGCCTGGAGTGTACGAGACAGGGGGTACGGCTACACCTTC.

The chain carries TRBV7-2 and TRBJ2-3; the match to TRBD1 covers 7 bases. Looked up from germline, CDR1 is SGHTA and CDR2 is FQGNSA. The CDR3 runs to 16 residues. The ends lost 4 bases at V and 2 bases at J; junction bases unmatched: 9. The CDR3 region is CASSSDPGQTTDTQYF. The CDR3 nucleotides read TGTGCCAGCAGCTCAGACCCGGGACAGACCACAGATACGCAGTATTTT.

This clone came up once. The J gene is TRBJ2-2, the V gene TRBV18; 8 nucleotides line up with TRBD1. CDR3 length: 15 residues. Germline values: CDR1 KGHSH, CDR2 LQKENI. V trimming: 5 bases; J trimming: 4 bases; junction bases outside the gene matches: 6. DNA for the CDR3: TGTGCCAGCTCAAGGACAGGGTCGCGCACCGGGGAGCTGTTTTTT. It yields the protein CASSRTGSRTGELFF.

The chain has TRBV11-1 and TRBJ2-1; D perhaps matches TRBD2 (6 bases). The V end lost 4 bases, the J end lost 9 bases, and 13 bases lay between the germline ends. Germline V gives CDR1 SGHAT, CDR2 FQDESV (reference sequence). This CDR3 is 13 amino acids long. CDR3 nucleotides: TGTGCCAGCAGCTCCGGTAGGGGAGGTGAGCAGTTCTTC. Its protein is CASSSGRGGEQFF.

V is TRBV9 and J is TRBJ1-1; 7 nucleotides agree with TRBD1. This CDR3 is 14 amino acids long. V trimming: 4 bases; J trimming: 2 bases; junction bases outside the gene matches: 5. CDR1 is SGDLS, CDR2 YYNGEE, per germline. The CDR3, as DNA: TGTGCCAGCAGCCCCAGACAGGGAAACACTGAAGCTTTCTTT. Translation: CASSPRQGNTEAFF.

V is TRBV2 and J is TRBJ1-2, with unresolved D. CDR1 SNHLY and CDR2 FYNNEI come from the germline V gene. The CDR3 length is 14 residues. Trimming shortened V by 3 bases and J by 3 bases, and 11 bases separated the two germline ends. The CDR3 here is CASSDQVWDYGYTF. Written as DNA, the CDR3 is TGTGCCAGCAGTGACCAGGTATGGGACTATGGCTACACCTTC.